These T cell receptor beta chains were read from a single sample in a study of T cell repertoires in cytomegalovirus infection. TCRdb re-analysed the reads in MiXCR, keeping a single row per CDR3 protein. The sample has approximately 300,000 distinct CDR3 sequences, under 35% seen once. For these TCRs, the target antigens are not known. The sample consisted of cultured PBMCs, taken from culture after CMV antigen stimulation. These receptors originate from a human donor in good health (CMV status not recorded). Some clones in this sample may be carry-over from other donors' samples. Each CDR3 is given with its conserved first and last residue. The D gene is left open where the match is weak. The size field is filled for only some rows; it gives once, few, many or a size class.

v_gene: TRBV7-9
j_gene: TRBJ2-6
d_gene: TRBD1
abundance: .
CDR3aa: CASSLEGQAGWANVLTF
CDR3nt: TGTGCCAGCAGCTTAGAAGGACAGGCGGGCTGGGCCAACGTCCTGACTTTC

v_gene: TRBV27
j_gene: TRBJ1-5
d_gene: TRBD1
abundance: .
CDR3aa: CASGGTGHSNQPQHF
CDR3nt: TGTGCCAGCGGGGGGACAGGCCATAGCAATCAGCCCCAGCATTTT

v_gene: TRBV4-1
j_gene: TRBJ1-2
d_gene: TRBD1
abundance: .
CDR3aa: CASSPGTETNYGYTF
CDR3nt: TGCGCCAGCAGCCCCGGGACAGAGACTAACTATGGCTACACCTTC

v_gene: TRBV7-8
j_gene: TRBJ1-1
d_gene: .
abundance: many
CDR3aa: CASSLAGGTTEAFF
CDR3nt: TGTGCCAGCAGCTTAGCGGGGGGAACCACTGAAGCTTTCTTT

v_gene: TRBV6-2/TRBV6-3
j_gene: TRBJ2-5
d_gene: .
abundance: .
CDR3aa: CASSYGLPGSYRSETQYF
CDR3nt: TGTGCCAGCAGTTACGGGCTCCCTGGGAGCTACCGTTCGGAGACCCAGTACTTC

v_gene: TRBV20-1
j_gene: TRBJ1-1
d_gene: TRBD1
abundance: .
CDR3aa: CSAGGQMNTEAFF
CDR3nt: TGCAGTGCTGGGGGACAGATGAACACTGAAGCTTTCTTT

v_gene: TRBV6-1
j_gene: TRBJ2-3
d_gene: .
abundance: .
CDR3aa: CASSEFDTTDTQYF
CDR3nt: TGTGCCAGCAGTGAATTTGACACCACAGATACGCAGTATTTT

v_gene: TRBV7-8
j_gene: TRBJ2-1
d_gene: TRBD1
abundance: few
CDR3aa: CASSLAHRGNEQFF
CDR3nt: TGTGCCAGCAGCTTAGCCCACAGGGGGAATGAGCAGTTCTTC

v_gene: TRBV19
j_gene: TRBJ1-5
d_gene: TRBD1
abundance: few
CDR3aa: CASAQGAGQPQHF
CDR3nt: TGTGCCAGTGCCCAGGGGGCTGGGCAGCCCCAGCATTTT

v_gene: TRBV4-2
j_gene: TRBJ1-3
d_gene: .
abundance: .
CDR3aa: CASSQDVGAPGSGNTIYF
CDR3nt: TGTGCCAGCAGCCAAGATGTCGGGGCGCCGGGCTCTGGAAACACCATATATTTT

v_gene: TRBV5-6
j_gene: TRBJ2-7
d_gene: TRBD2
abundance: few
CDR3aa: CASSLGTSGSYEQYF
CDR3nt: TGTGCCAGCAGTCTTGGGACTAGCGGTTCCTACGAGCAGTACTTC

v_gene: TRBV7-7
j_gene: TRBJ2-5
d_gene: .
abundance: .
CDR3aa: CASSQGITGLGETQYF
CDR3nt: TGTGCCAGCAGCCAGGGAATAACCGGACTGGGGGAGACCCAGTACTTC

v_gene: TRBV20-1
j_gene: TRBJ2-6
d_gene: .
abundance: .
CDR3aa: CSALHRVAGANVLTF
CDR3nt: TGCAGTGCCCTCCATAGGGTGGCTGGGGCCAACGTCCTGACTTTC

v_gene: TRBV27
j_gene: TRBJ1-5
d_gene: .
abundance: few
CDR3aa: CASSLYGGRYSNQPQHF
CDR3nt: TGTGCCAGCAGCCTCTACGGGGGGAGATATAGCAATCAGCCCCAGCATTTT

v_gene: TRBV7-2
j_gene: TRBJ2-3
d_gene: TRBD2
abundance: many
CDR3aa: CASSSSGTSIDTQYF
CDR3nt: TGTGCCAGCAGCAGCTCCGGGACTAGTATAGATACGCAGTATTTT

v_gene: TRBV18
j_gene: TRBJ1-5
d_gene: .
abundance: few
CDR3aa: CASSPFGDQPQHF
CDR3nt: TGTGCCAGCTCACCATTCGGGGATCAGCCCCAGCATTTT

v_gene: TRBV7-9
j_gene: TRBJ2-7
d_gene: .
abundance: few
CDR3aa: CASSRLQNTYEQYF
CDR3nt: TGTGCCAGCAGCCGACTACAGAATACTTACGAGCAGTACTTC

v_gene: TRBV12-3/TRBV12-4
j_gene: TRBJ1-6
d_gene: .
abundance: .
CDR3aa: CASSLTGGGSNSPLHF
CDR3nt: TGTGCCAGCAGTTTGACCGGGGGAGGGAGTAATTCACCCCTCCACTTT

v_gene: TRBV27
j_gene: TRBJ2-2
d_gene: TRBD2
abundance: few
CDR3aa: CASSRLAGDGTGELFF
CDR3nt: TGTGCCAGCAGCCGACTAGCGGGAGATGGCACCGGGGAGCTGTTTTTT

v_gene: TRBV2
j_gene: TRBJ2-1
d_gene: .
abundance: .
CDR3aa: CASKWNAEPNEQFF
CDR3nt: TGTGCCAGCAAGTGGAACGCAGAGCCCAATGAGCAGTTCTTC

v_gene: TRBV24-1
j_gene: TRBJ2-3
d_gene: .
abundance: few
CDR3aa: CATSDLSSDADTQYF
CDR3nt: TGTGCCACCAGTGATTTGAGTAGCGATGCAGATACGCAGTATTTT

v_gene: TRBV11-1
j_gene: TRBJ2-7
d_gene: .
abundance: few
CDR3aa: CASSLKGGTFYEQYF
CDR3nt: TGTGCCAGCAGCTTAAAGGGCGGGACTTTCTACGAGCAGTACTTC

v_gene: TRBV7-3
j_gene: TRBJ2-2
d_gene: TRBD2
abundance: few
CDR3aa: CASSSGGSGELFF
CDR3nt: TGTGCCAGCAGCTCGGGGGGAAGTGGGGAGCTGTTTTTT

v_gene: TRBV29-1
j_gene: TRBJ2-1
d_gene: .
abundance: few
CDR3aa: CSAKIYDEQFF
CDR3nt: TGCAGCGCAAAAATTTATGATGAGCAGTTCTTC

v_gene: TRBV6-1
j_gene: TRBJ1-4
d_gene: TRBD1
abundance: many
CDR3aa: CASSARDRGATNEKLFF
CDR3nt: TGTGCCAGCAGTGCCCGGGACAGGGGAGCAACTAATGAAAAACTGTTTTTT

v_gene: TRBV20-1
j_gene: TRBJ2-7
d_gene: TRBD2
abundance: .
CDR3aa: CSARDLAENEQYF
CDR3nt: TGCAGTGCTAGAGACCTAGCGGAGAACGAGCAGTACTTC

v_gene: TRBV18
j_gene: TRBJ2-1
d_gene: TRBD2
abundance: few
CDR3aa: CASSPIGSGAYNEQFF
CDR3nt: TGTGCCAGCTCGCCCATAGGTAGCGGGGCCTACAATGAGCAGTTCTTC

v_gene: TRBV19
j_gene: TRBJ1-6
d_gene: .
abundance: .
CDR3aa: CASSIGTPYNSPLHF
CDR3nt: TGTGCCAGTAGTATTGGGACACCGTATAATTCACCCCTCCACTTT

v_gene: TRBV27
j_gene: TRBJ2-1
d_gene: .
abundance: .
CDR3aa: CASSWGGHPSSYNEQFF
CDR3nt: TGTGCCAGCAGTTGGGGGGGACACCCGAGCTCCTACAATGAGCAGTTCTTC

v_gene: TRBV20-1
j_gene: TRBJ1-5
d_gene: .
abundance: .
CDR3aa: CSARNGQSNQPQHF
CDR3nt: TGCAGTGCTAGAAACGGACAGAGCAATCAGCCCCAGCATTTT

v_gene: TRBV7-8
j_gene: TRBJ2-3
d_gene: TRBD1
abundance: few
CDR3aa: CASSSWTGGIADTQYF
CDR3nt: TGTGCCAGCAGCTCTTGGACAGGGGGCATTGCAGATACGCAGTATTTT

v_gene: TRBV24-1
j_gene: TRBJ2-1
d_gene: TRBD2
abundance: many
CDR3aa: CATSDTGTSGGNEQFF
CDR3nt: TGTGCCACCAGTGACACCGGGACTAGCGGGGGCAATGAGCAGTTCTTC

v_gene: TRBV7-9
j_gene: TRBJ2-3
d_gene: .
abundance: .
CDR3aa: CASSFDLPTDTQYF
CDR3nt: TGTGCCAGCAGCTTCGACCTACCCACAGATACGCAGTATTTT

v_gene: TRBV10-3
j_gene: TRBJ2-5
d_gene: .
abundance: .
CDR3aa: CAISGSPEETQYF
CDR3nt: TGTGCCATCAGTGGATCTCCGGAAGAGACCCAGTACTTC

v_gene: TRBV7-8
j_gene: TRBJ1-2
d_gene: .
abundance: .
CDR3aa: CAAGSNYGYTF
CDR3nt: TGTGCCGCGGGCAGCAACTATGGCTACACCTTC

v_gene: TRBV12-3/TRBV12-4
j_gene: TRBJ1-1
d_gene: TRBD1
abundance: .
CDR3aa: CASNRQGGREAFF
CDR3nt: TGTGCCAGCAACCGACAGGGAGGACGTGAAGCTTTCTTT

v_gene: TRBV7-6
j_gene: TRBJ1-2
d_gene: .
abundance: many
CDR3aa: CASSLQNFYGYTF
CDR3nt: TGTGCCAGCAGCTTACAGAATTTCTATGGCTACACCTTC

v_gene: TRBV7-9
j_gene: TRBJ2-1
d_gene: TRBD2
abundance: many
CDR3aa: CASSLQRGVYNEQFF
CDR3nt: TGTGCCAGCAGCTTACAGCGGGGGGTCTACAATGAGCAGTTCTTC

v_gene: TRBV5-1
j_gene: TRBJ1-4
d_gene: TRBD1
abundance: .
CDR3aa: CASSGTGRSNEKLFF
CDR3nt: TGCGCCAGCAGCGGGACAGGGCGGAGTAATGAAAAACTGTTTTTT

v_gene: TRBV12-3/TRBV12-4
j_gene: TRBJ2-3
d_gene: .
abundance: .
CDR3aa: CATSPGSTDTQYF
CDR3nt: TGTGCCACTAGCCCGGGAAGCACAGATACGCAGTATTTT

v_gene: TRBV7-6
j_gene: TRBJ1-1
d_gene: .
abundance: many
CDR3aa: CASSLGIGNTEAFF
CDR3nt: TGTGCCAGCAGCTTAGGCATTGGGAACACTGAAGCTTTCTTT

v_gene: TRBV12-3/TRBV12-4
j_gene: TRBJ1-5
d_gene: .
abundance: .
CDR3aa: CASKGSGANQPQHF
CDR3nt: TGTGCCAGCAAGGGGTCGGGGGCGAATCAGCCCCAGCATTTT

v_gene: TRBV6-1
j_gene: TRBJ1-1
d_gene: .
abundance: many
CDR3aa: CASRATRENTEAFF
CDR3nt: TGTGCCAGCAGAGCCACACGGGAGAACACTGAAGCTTTCTTT

v_gene: TRBV5-1
j_gene: TRBJ2-1
d_gene: TRBD1
abundance: many
CDR3aa: CASSLSAGGIVNEQFF
CDR3nt: TGCGCCAGCAGCTTGTCAGCAGGGGGAATCGTCAATGAGCAGTTCTTC

v_gene: TRBV12-3/TRBV12-4
j_gene: TRBJ2-2
d_gene: .
abundance: .
CDR3aa: CASSLGSAGELFF
CDR3nt: TGTGCCAGCAGTTTAGGGTCGGCCGGGGAGCTGTTTTTT

v_gene: TRBV10-3
j_gene: TRBJ2-5
d_gene: TRBD2
abundance: .
CDR3aa: CAISESGGSVSETQYF
CDR3nt: TGTGCCATCAGTGAGTCGGGGGGGTCGGTGTCGGAGACCCAGTACTTC

v_gene: TRBV29-1
j_gene: TRBJ1-1
d_gene: TRBD1
abundance: .
CDR3aa: CSVATGGETTEAFF
CDR3nt: TGCAGCGTTGCCACAGGGGGCGAGACCACTGAAGCTTTCTTT

v_gene: TRBV27
j_gene: TRBJ2-3
d_gene: .
abundance: .
CDR3aa: CASSLNPRLSTDTQYF
CDR3nt: TGTGCCAGCAGTTTAAATCCCCGACTGTCCACAGATACGCAGTATTTT

v_gene: TRBV5-4
j_gene: TRBJ1-1
d_gene: .
abundance: .
CDR3aa: CASSFWTVTNTEAFF
CDR3nt: TGTGCCAGCAGCTTTTGGACGGTAACGAACACTGAAGCTTTCTTT

v_gene: TRBV7-2
j_gene: TRBJ2-7
d_gene: .
abundance: .
CDR3aa: CASSLEEGLSYEQYF
CDR3nt: TGTGCCAGCAGCCTAGAAGAAGGGCTCTCCTACGAGCAGTACTTC

v_gene: TRBV5-4
j_gene: TRBJ1-3
d_gene: .
abundance: once
CDR3aa: CASSLGPTGNSGNTIYF
CDR3nt: TGTGCCAGCAGCTTGGGACCTACAGGGAACTCTGGAAACACCATATATTTT

v_gene: TRBV27
j_gene: TRBJ2-4
d_gene: .
abundance: few
CDR3aa: CASSDDLAKNIQYF
CDR3nt: TGTGCCAGCAGTGACGATCTAGCCAAAAACATTCAGTACTTC

v_gene: TRBV7-9
j_gene: TRBJ1-1
d_gene: TRBD1
abundance: .
CDR3aa: CASSFNARIGQGAIGTEAFF
CDR3nt: TGTGCCAGCAGCTTCAACGCGCGGATCGGACAGGGGGCGATAGGTACTGAAGCTTTCTTT

v_gene: TRBV6-6
j_gene: TRBJ1-3
d_gene: .
abundance: .
CDR3aa: CASSYSRGSGNTIYF
CDR3nt: TGTGCCAGCAGCTACTCAAGGGGCTCTGGAAACACCATATATTTT

v_gene: TRBV7-2
j_gene: TRBJ2-2
d_gene: TRBD2
abundance: .
CDR3aa: CASSTGLAGSTGELFF
CDR3nt: TGTGCCAGCAGCACTGGACTAGCGGGGAGCACCGGGGAGCTGTTTTTT